This T cell receptor beta chain was obtained from a study of T cells in Graves' hyperthyroidism and ophthalmopathy. Study-level background: Peripheral blood was secured at the point of initial diagnosis, before any treatment.

The CDR3 is made up of 14 amino acids. Germline values: CDR1 KGHSH, CDR2 LQKENI. The V gene lost 5 bases and the J gene lost 0 bases, with 5 bases spanning the gap. RNA transcripts served as the template for amplifying TCR beta CDR3 regions. HTBI primers drove first-round RT-PCR of the TCR CDR3. TCRdb independently ran MiXCR on the multiplex PCR reads; one entry per CDR3 protein. The table records around 300,000 distinct CDR3 sequences, less than 20% of them present only once. The chain links TRBV18 to TRBJ2-6; D not certain. This clonotype was sampled from a man between 50 and 59 years old with Graves' ophthalmopathy. Sequenced input: blood. CDR3 in amino acids: CASSVGSGANVLTF. The DNA for the CDR3 is TGTGCCAGCTCAGTAGGCTCTGGGGCCAACGTCCTGACTTTC. The full variable domain, completed using reference TRBV18 and TRBJ2-6, is NAGVMQNPRHLVRRRGQEARLRCSPMKGHSHVYWYRQLPEEGLKFMVYLQKENIIDESGMPKERFSAEFPKEGPSILRIQQVVRGDSAAYFCASSVGSGANVLTFGAGSRLTVL.